This T cell receptor beta chain comes out of a study of blood T cells in healthy people across ages. Study-level findings and limits: Aged donors had fewer naive CD4+ cells and lower diversity than long-lived donors.

To note about this clonotype: Its antigen is unidentified.

CDR3 size: 13 residues. Germline CDR1 LGHDT, CDR2 YNNKEL (reference sequence). Trimming cost V 4 bases and J 13 bases; bases outside gene matches: 10. For the second PCR, which ran for about 6 to 11 cycles, a sample-barcoded 5' primer and a J-beta primer mix were used. TCRdb passed the 5' RACE reads through MiXCR, listing each CDR3 protein once. The data hold 600,000 or so distinct CDR3 sequences, with under 30% observed a single time. The origin of this receptor is a woman over 75 in good health. Sequencing was carried out using blood. This chain joins TRBV3-1 and TRBJ2-1; 7 bases align to TRBD1. CDR3 residues: CASSPGQQETQFF. CDR3 DNA sequence: TGTGCCAGCAGCCCGGGACAGCAGGAGACCCAGTTCTTC.